These 25 T cell receptor beta chains came from one sample sequenced in a study of early T cells in non-severe SARS-CoV-2 infection. Using its own MiXCR run on the 5' RACE reads, TCRdb lists one record per CDR3 protein. The sample includes just under 65,000 distinct CDR3 sequences, around 12% seen only once; the top ten take around 4.3%. The sample taken for sequencing was whole blood. The receptors were gathered from an adult who was a healthcare worker with PCR-confirmed SARS-CoV-2 infection or an uninfected control (not recorded which).

DNA for the CDR3: TGTGCCAGCAGCTTAGGGGGCCTCTTTGGTAATGAGCAGTTCTTC. Its translation is CASSLGGLFGNEQFF. The chain recombines TRBV7-2 with TRBJ2-1; perhaps TRBD1 as D (5 bases). Germline CDR1 reads SGHTA; CDR2 reads FQGNSA. CDR3 size: 15 residues. V shed 1 base and J shed 7 bases, with 14 bases lying between them.

The chain is built from TRBV5-4 and TRBJ2-5, with TRBD2 identical over 10 bases. V was clipped by 0 bases and J by 5 bases; unmatched bases: 7. Germline assignment: CDR1 SGHNT and CDR2 YYREEE (reference sequence). This CDR3 has 16 residues. In DNA form, the CDR3 reads TGTGCCAGCAGCTTGGGGCAGCGGGGGGGCCACGAGACCCAGTACTTC. Its protein product is CASSLGQRGGHETQYF.

With regard to this clonotype: Its ends do not fully match the called genes, so a read error is possible. The rearrangement joins TRBV7-6 to TRBJ2-2, with TRBD2 matching over 9 bases. In germline, CDR1 is SGHVS, CDR2 FNYEAQ. This CDR3 is built from 16 residues. DNA for the CDR3: TGTGTCAGCTCCTCGGAGGGTAGCGGGGGCACCGGGGAGCTGTTTTTT. Its translation: CVSSSEGSGGTGELFF.

Many counts were recorded for this clonotype. The chain carries TRBV11-2 and TRBJ2-7, with D unresolved. Trimming stripped 5 bases from V and 0 bases from J, with 5 bases between. The CDR3 has 12 residues. Germline lookup yields CDR1 SGHAT and CDR2 FQNNGV. In nucleotides, the CDR3 is TGTGCCAGCAGCCTGAGCTCCTACGAGCAGTACTTC. This encodes CASSLSSYEQYF.

This clonotype has more than one count but fewer than ten. This chain connects TRBV24-1 to TRBJ2-5; D ambiguous. V was clipped by 4 bases and J by 4 bases, with 3 bases between them. CDR3 length: 11 amino acids. CDR1 is KGHDR and CDR2 is SFDVKD in the germline V gene. The CDR3 sequence is CATSEGETQYF. The CDR3 region has the DNA TGTGCCACCAGTGAGGGAGAGACCCAGTACTTC.

The V call is TRBV14, the J call TRBJ2-6; D is unresolved. Trimming cost V 6 bases and J 2 bases, with 5 bases left between them. CDR1 is SGHDN and CDR2 is FVKESK in the germline V gene. The CDR3 covers 13 residues. CDR3 DNA: TGTGCCAGCAGACAAACTGGGGCCAACGTCCTGACTTTC. Translation: CASRQTGANVLTF.

The rearrangement links TRBV20-1 to TRBJ1-3; unclear D gene. The CDR3 loop spans 16 amino acids. Trimming removed 6 bases from V and 0 bases from J, with 18 bases in between. Per germline, CDR1 DFQATT and CDR2 SNEGSKA (reference sequence). The chain's CDR3 is CSAREAGPSSGNTIYF. CDR3 DNA sequence: TGCAGTGCACGCGAAGCCGGGCCGAGCTCTGGAAACACCATATATTTT.

This clonotype has ten or more counts. The DNA for the CDR3 is TGTGCCAGTAGTTACCGGGACACCAACTCTGGAAACACCATATATTTT. It specifies CASSYRDTNSGNTIYF. The rearrangement joins TRBV19 to TRBJ1-3; D perhaps matches TRBD1 (6 bases). Germline V gene sequence: CDR1 LNHDA, CDR2 SQIVND (reference sequence). V gave up 5 bases and J gave up 0 bases, with 14 bases separating them. The CDR3 is made up of 16 amino acids.

The chain joins TRBV13 to TRBJ2-1; D ambiguous. The CDR3 consists of 16 residues. The V and J ends lost 4 bases and 0 bases respectively, with 13 bases between them. Per germline, CDR1 PRHDT and CDR2 FYEKMQ (reference sequence). For the CDR3, the DNA is TGTGCCAGCAGCTCCATTTCCAAGAGCTCCTACAATGAGCAGTTCTTC. It translates to CASSSISKSSYNEQFF.

The chain employs TRBV2 and TRBJ2-7; D is unresolved. The CDR3 is 15 residues long. Germline CDR1 reads SNHLY; CDR2 reads FYNNEI. Trimming took off 6 bases at V and 0 bases at J, with 15 bases between the two ends. CDR3 sequence reads: CASSHTYLRSYEQYF. CDR3 DNA: TGTGCCAGCAGCCACACGTACCTTCGCTCCTACGAGCAGTACTTC.

This clonotype came up many times. The rearrangement links TRBV2 to TRBJ1-2; D not certain. Trimming took off 8 bases at V and 0 bases at J, with 7 bases between the two ends. Germline V gene data show CDR1 as SNHLY and CDR2 as FYNNEI. This CDR3 has 12 residues. The CDR3 nucleotides are TGTGCCAGCGGGCCTACTAACTATGGCTACACCTTC. Its translation is CASGPTNYGYTF.

This clonotype appeared many times. The rearrangement joins TRBV12-3 or TRBV12-4 to TRBJ1-1; possible D gene TRBD1, 5 bases. The CDR3 loop spans 16 amino acids. V was cut by 6 bases and J by 1 base, with 18 bases left in between. CDR3 in amino acids: CASSQSGTLRNTEAFF. Written as DNA, the CDR3 is TGTGCCAGCAGCCAATCCGGGACCCTACGGAACACTGAAGCTTTCTTT.

The V gene is TRBV3-1, the J gene TRBJ2-7; a weak D match, TRBD2 (5 bases). The length of the CDR3 is 14 residues. Per germline, CDR1 LGHDT and CDR2 YNNKEL (reference sequence). The V and J ends lost 1 base and 0 bases respectively, with 7 bases between them. CDR3 DNA sequence: TGTGCCAGCAGCCAAGTAGGAGGCTCCTACGAGCAGTACTTC. Protein: CASSQVGGSYEQYF.

This clonotype turned up a few times. This chain uses TRBV11-2 with TRBJ2-5; TRBD2 is a possible D gene (5 bases). Trimming cost V 1 base and J 0 bases, with 12 bases left between them. CDR3 length: 16 amino acids. Germline CDR1 is SGHAT and CDR2 is FQNNGV. The CDR3 DNA reads as TGTGCCAGCAGCTTAGGGGGAGCGGCGTACCAAGAGACCCAGTACTTC. The encoded protein is CASSLGGAAYQETQYF. Filled out from reference TRBV11-2 and TRBJ2-5, the complete variable domain reads EAGVAQSPRYKIIEKRQSVAFWCNPISGHATLYWYQQILGQGPKLLIQFQNNGVVDDSQLPKDRFSAERLKGVDSTLKIQPAKLEDSAVYLCASSLGGAAYQETQYFGPGTRLLVL.

This clonotype was recorded a few times. The J gene is TRBJ2-7, the V gene TRBV5-1; D unresolved. The CDR3 covers 14 residues. V lost 0 bases to trimming and J lost 3 bases, with 10 bases between them. Germline V gene data show CDR1 as SGHRS and CDR2 as YFSETQ. CDR3: CASSLALSDYEQYF. The CDR3 DNA reads TGCGCCAGCAGCTTGGCCCTGAGCGACTACGAGCAGTACTTC.

A few counts support this clonotype. This chain joins TRBV14 and TRBJ2-2; D not certain. CDR3 size: 15 residues. Trimming removed 4 bases at V and 1 base at J, with 10 bases between. Germline CDR1 is SGHDN and CDR2 is FVKESK. For the CDR3, the DNA is TGTGCCAGCAGCCCCCCCGGTTGGAACACCGGGGAGCTGTTTTTT. Its protein is CASSPPGWNTGELFF.

This clonotype was counted between two and nine times. The chain has TRBV10-3 and TRBJ1-1; 11 bases match TRBD1. This CDR3 spans 15 amino acids. Germline trimming cut 10 bases from V and 5 bases from J; bases unmatched to any gene: 12. Germline V lookup: CDR1 ENHRY, CDR2 SYGVKD. Here the CDR3 DNA reads TGTGCCACCTGTCCCGGGACAGGGGGAAGGACTGAAGCTTTCTTT. It is translated as CATCPGTGGRTEAFF.

The table lists this clonotype with many counts. This rearrangement joins TRBV5-1 to TRBJ2-7; 7 bases are shared with TRBD1. The CDR3 is 17 amino acids. Germline lookup yields CDR1 SGHRS and CDR2 YFSETQ. Germline trimming cut 4 bases from V and 3 bases from J; bases unmatched to any gene: 16. CDR3 sequence (DNA): TGCGCCAGCAGCCTAATATCTAACCGGGACAGAGGCTACGAGCAGTACTTC. Its translation is CASSLISNRDRGYEQYF. The full variable domain, rest sourced from reference TRBV5-1 and TRBJ2-7, is KAGVTQTPRYLIKTRGQQVTLSCSPISGHRSVSWYQQTPGQGLQFLFEYFSETQRNKGNFPGRFSGRQFSNSRSEMNVSTLELGDSALYLCASSLISNRDRGYEQYFGPGTRLTVT.

This clonotype was found a few times. The V call is TRBV29-1, the J call TRBJ2-1, with D possibly matching TRBD1 (5 bases). This CDR3 region has 12 residues. The V end was cut by 3 bases, the J end by 7 bases, with 10 bases between. CDR1 is SQVTM, CDR2 ANQGSEA, per germline. CDR3 in amino acids: CSVELPGNEQFF. As DNA, the CDR3 is TGCAGCGTTGAGCTGCCAGGGAATGAGCAGTTCTTC.

This clonotype was counted between two and nine times. The J gene is TRBJ2-3, the V gene TRBV29-1; D not resolved. The CDR3 is 10 amino acids. V was cut by 7 bases and J by 2 bases, with 4 bases left in between. The germline CDR1 and CDR2 sequences are SQVTM and ANQGSEA. The CDR3 bases are TGCAGCGCCTACACAGATACGCAGTATTTT. Translating gives CSAYTDTQYF.

The chain recombines TRBV7-2 with TRBJ2-3; 8 positions match TRBD2. Germline V CDR1 and CDR2: SGHTA, FQGNSA. Trimming removed 5 bases from V and 4 bases from J; junction bases left unmatched: 8. This CDR3 contains 15 residues. In DNA, the CDR3 is TGTGCCAGCAGCCCTAGCGGGCCATCGCCAGATACGCAGTATTTT. Translated, it gives CASSPSGPSPDTQYF.

In its sample, this clonotype was seen many times. The chain uses TRBV29-1 and TRBJ2-2; D not resolved. V was pared by 5 bases and J by 3 bases, with 13 bases between. The germline V gene encodes CDR1 SQVTM and CDR2 ANQGSEA. This CDR3 spans 14 amino acids. DNA of the CDR3: TGCAGCGTTTGGACCGAGGTCGACACCGGGGAGCTGTTTTTT. Translating gives CSVWTEVDTGELFF.

This clonotype was seen repeatedly, ten times or more. The CDR3 reads CASSLTSGQAQYF. The CDR3 DNA reads TGTGCCAGCAGCTTAACCTCGGGACAAGCCCAGTATTTT. The rearrangement joins TRBV11-3 to TRBJ2-3, with a tentative D call TRBD1 (6 bases). Trimming stripped 2 bases from V and 12 bases from J, with 15 bases between. Germline V gene sequence: CDR1 SGHNT, CDR2 YENEEA. This CDR3 has 13 residues. Looking up the rest from reference TRBV11-3 and TRBJ2-3 gives the full variable domain: EAGVVQSPRYKIIEKKQPVAFWCNPISGHNTLYWYLQNLGQGPELLIRYENEEAVDDSQLPKDRFSAERLKGVDSTLKIQPAELGDSAVYLCASSLTSGQAQYFGPGTRLTVL.

This clonotype appeared a few times. It may be a read error: a sequence one base away is much more abundant. V and J are TRBV6-2 or TRBV6-3 and TRBJ1-1; D is unresolved. The CDR3 runs 12 residues. CDR1 is MNHEY, CDR2 SVGEGT, per germline. The V end lost 2 bases, the J end lost 1 base, and 2 bases lay between the germline ends. In nucleotides, the CDR3 is TGTGCCAGCAGTTACACGAACACTGAAGCTTTCTTT. Amino acid sequence: CASSYTNTEAFF.

The chain carries TRBV11-2 and TRBJ2-7, with unresolved D. Germline V gives CDR1 SGHAT, CDR2 FQNNGV. The ends were cut back, 5 bases at V and 5 bases at J, with 10 bases in the middle. The CDR3 sequence is 12 residues long. The CDR3 bases are TGTGCCAGCAGCCCCTACGTCCACGAGCAGTACTTC. It translates to CASSPYVHEQYF.